This TCR beta chain was recorded in a study of T cells in Graves' hyperthyroidism and ophthalmopathy. Study conclusions and caveats: A model built on 13 V-J features separated ophthalmopathy from stable hyperthyroidism.

In regard to this clonotype: Antigen unknown. This may stem from a read error, because a much larger clone lies one nucleotide away.

Diagnosis relied on clinical symptoms, serum thyroxine and TRAb, thyroid ultrasound and orbital computed tomography. Amplification targeted TCR beta CDR3 regions from RNA transcripts. HTBI primers were the set used in a first-round RT-PCR of the TCR CDR3. TCRdb processed the multiplex PCR reads anew with MiXCR; each CDR3 protein has one entry. The sample consists of hundreds of thousands of distinct CDR3 sequences, just under 20% of them appearing once. The junction had 3 bases not matched to a gene; V was cut back by 5 bases and J by 3 bases. Germline CDR1 SEHNR, CDR2 FQNEAQ (reference sequence). This CDR3 comprises 15 residues.

The TCR was taken from a man in his forties or fifties with Graves' ophthalmopathy. This chain joins TRBV7-9 and TRBJ2-5; TRBD2 matches 13 bases. The sequenced sample consisted of blood. CDR3 in DNA: TGTGCCAGCAGCCCCGGGACTAGCGGGAAAGAGACCCAGTACTTC. It codes for CASSPGTSGKETQYF. The complete variable domain, with remaining parts taken from reference TRBV7-9 and TRBJ2-5, reads DTGVSQNPRHKITKRGQNVTFRCDPISEHNRLYWYRQTLGQGPEFLTYFQNEAQLEKSRLLSDRFSAERPKGSFSTLEIQRTEQGDSAMYLCASSPGTSGKETQYFGPGTRLLVL.